This passage covers 18 T cell receptor beta chains from one sample sequenced in a study of cytomegalovirus exposure and HLA in healthy donors. The PCR made use of 60 Vbeta and 13 Jbeta primers. Assay: immunoSEQ multiplex PCR; the TCRdb copy retains only in-frame clones and omits some. The data show 120,000 to 150,000 clones, about 66% seen once. Sequenced sample: PBMCs. Receptor source: a male donor in good health and CMV-seronegative.

The rearrangement links TRBV28 to TRBJ2-5; maybe TRBD2 (5 bases). Deletions cut 1 base from V and 9 bases from J, with 18 bases between. This CDR3 is built from 15 residues. From germline, CDR1 is MDHEN and CDR2 SYDVKM. In nucleotides, the CDR3 is TGTGCCAGCAGTTTATTTAGAAACCCGGGATTGTCCCAGTACTTC. Its translation: CASSLFRNPGLSQYF.

As to this clone: Possible read error: a much larger clone is one base away. The chain combines TRBV5-1 with TRBJ2-3, with TRBD2 as a possible D gene (7 bases). Germline V CDR1 and CDR2: SGHRS, YFSETQ. V gave up 4 bases and J gave up 3 bases, with 18 bases separating them. The CDR3 has 16 residues. The CDR3 DNA follows: TGCGCCAGCAGCCGATACCGGGGGGCCGAGACAGATACGCAGTATTTT. This translates into CASSRYRGAETDTQYF. Using reference TRBV5-1 and TRBJ2-3 for the parts outside the CDR3, the full variable domain is KAGVTQTPRYLIKTRGQQVTLSCSPISGHRSVSWYQQTPGQGLQFLFEYFSETQRNKGNFPGRFSGRQFSNSRSEMNVSTLELGDSALYLCASSRYRGAETDTQYFGPGTRLTVL.

This clone came up a few times. The V gene is TRBV6-1, the J gene TRBJ2-1; no definite D call. Germline-derived CDR1 and CDR2 are MNHNS and SASEGT. This CDR3 contains 15 residues. With 1 base removed from V and 3 bases from J, the gap between germline ends came to 10 bases. CDR3 residues: CASSEGPGLYNEQFF. As DNA, the CDR3 is TGTGCCAGCAGTGAAGGGCCTGGGCTCTACAATGAGCAGTTCTTC.

The V and J genes are TRBV29-1 and TRBJ1-5; the D is unclear. Germline V gene sequence: CDR1 SQVTM, CDR2 ANQGSEA. The CDR3 is made up of 13 amino acids. V was clipped by 4 bases and J by 9 bases, with 16 bases between them. CDR3 amino acids: CSVVSELRGPQHF. In DNA form, the CDR3 reads TGCAGCGTTGTGAGTGAACTACGGGGGCCCCAGCATTTT. Supplemented by reference TRBV29-1 and TRBJ1-5, the full variable domain reads SAVISQKPSRDICQRGTSLTIQCQVDSQVTMMFWYRQQPGQSLTLIATANQGSEATYESGFVIDKFPISRPNLTFSTLTVSNMSPEDSSIYLCSVVSELRGPQHFGDGTRLSIL.

This clone was detected once. V usage is TRBV9 and J usage is TRBJ2-7, with TRBD2 matching over 7 bases. The CDR3 contains 14 residues. After removal of 2 bases from V and 3 bases from J, the junction contained 5 bases not matched to a gene. The germline gives CDR1 SGDLS, CDR2 YYNGEE. This chain's CDR3 is CASSVGLPYYEQYF. CDR3 bases: TGTGCCAGCAGCGTGGGACTACCCTACTACGAGCAGTACTTC.

The gene calls are TRBV2 and TRBJ1-5; D gene ambiguous. CDR1 and CDR2 from the germline V gene are SNHLY and FYNNEI. V shed 1 base and J shed 6 bases, with 13 bases lying between them. The CDR3 contains 15 residues. The CDR3 DNA sequence: TGTGCCAGCAGTGAAGTGGTCGGGGTCGGTCAGCCCCAGCATTTT. This translates into CASSEVVGVGQPQHF.

For the CDR3, the DNA is TGTGCCAGCCAGGGGTTCCCGAGGGACGAGCAGTACTTC. Residues: CASQGFPRDEQYF. V gene TRBV2 combines with J gene TRBJ2-7, with D possibly being TRBD1 (6 bases). The germline gives CDR1 SNHLY, CDR2 FYNNEI. The CDR3 has 13 amino acids. The V and J ends lost 8 bases and 5 bases respectively, with 16 bases between them. Looking up the rest from reference TRBV2 and TRBJ2-7 gives the full variable domain: EPEVTQTPSHQVTQMGQEVILRCVPISNHLYFYWYRQILGQKVEFLVSFYNNEISEKSEIFDDQFSVERPDGSNFTLKIRSTKLEDSAMYFCASQGFPRDEQYFGPGTRLTVT.

The rearrangement joins TRBV27 to TRBJ2-7, with 9 bases matching TRBD2. V was clipped by 4 bases and J by 4 bases; unmatched bases: 5. The CDR3 consists of 14 residues. Germline-derived CDR1 and CDR2 are MNHEY and SMNVEV (reference sequence). CDR3 protein: CASSYIAGEYEQYF. Written as DNA, the CDR3 is TGTGCCAGCAGTTATATAGCGGGGGAATACGAGCAGTACTTC.

In the case of this clone: Compared with germline, one end of the junction differs, possibly owing to a read error. The rearrangement links TRBV2 to TRBJ2-7; 7 bases are a match to TRBD1. The CDR3 length is 16 residues. Germline V CDR1 and CDR2: SNHLY, FYNNEI. The CDR3 region has the DNA TGTGCCAGCAGAGAAGAATTCCGGGACAGATCCTACGAGCAGTACTTC. This encodes CASREEFRDRSYEQYF.

CDR3 residues: CASSFEGADEKLFF. DNA of the CDR3: TGCGCCAGCAGCTTCGAGGGAGCGGATGAAAAACTGTTTTTT. The chain couples TRBV5-1 to TRBJ1-4; no reliable D call. Trimming took off 2 bases at V and 6 bases at J, with 11 bases between the two ends. The CDR3 is made up of 14 amino acids. The germline CDR1 and CDR2 sequences are SGHRS and YFSETQ.

This chain connects TRBV6-5 to TRBJ2-2, with a tentative D call TRBD1 (5 bases). The length of the CDR3 is 14 residues. Trimming removed 2 bases from V and 5 bases from J, with 9 bases in between. Germline CDR1 reads MNHEY; CDR2 reads SVGAGI. The CDR3 DNA is TGTGCCAGCAGTTACCGGTCAGGGACCGGGGAGCTGTTTTTT. Its translation is CASSYRSGTGELFF.

V usage is TRBV5-4 and J usage is TRBJ2-7; TRBD2 agrees at 13 bases. Germline loops: CDR1 SGHNT, CDR2 YYREEE (reference sequence). The CDR3 loop spans 16 amino acids. The junction had 10 bases not matched to a gene; V was cut back by 4 bases and J by 6 bases. The CDR3 coding sequence is TGTGCCAGCAGCCCCCGACTAGCGGGGGGCCCCGTCGAGCAGTACTTC. This encodes CASSPRLAGGPVEQYF. The full variable domain, rest sourced from reference TRBV5-4 and TRBJ2-7, is ETGVTQSPTHLIKTRGQQVTLRCSSQSGHNTVSWYQQALGQGPQFIFQYYREEENGRGNFPPRFSGLQFPNYSSELNVNALELDDSALYLCASSPRLAGGPVEQYFGPGTRLTVT.

This chain uses TRBV19 with TRBJ1-2, with a weak D call TRBD1 (5 bases). Germline-derived CDR1 and CDR2 are LNHDA and SQIVND (reference sequence). Trimming shortened V by 7 bases and J by 3 bases, and 15 bases separated the two germline ends. This CDR3 has 14 residues. The CDR3 here is CASTEAGGDYGYTF. The CDR3 DNA reads TGTGCCAGTACCGAAGCCGGGGGGGACTATGGCTACACCTTC.

This sequence joins TRBV7-3 and TRBJ2-1; perhaps TRBD2 as D (6 bases). Germline V gene sequence: CDR1 SGHTA, CDR2 FQGTGA. Trimming left V 4 bases short and J 6 bases short, with 16 bases between. The CDR3 runs to 15 residues. CDR3 sequence reads: CASSSRIADPNEQFF. As DNA, the CDR3 is TGTGCCAGCAGCTCCCGGATAGCGGATCCCAATGAGCAGTTCTTC.

This clone was seen a single time. The V gene is TRBV5-6, the J gene TRBJ1-2; 8 nucleotides agree with TRBD1. Trimming at V came to 0 bases and at J to 3 bases, leaving 7 bases not matched to a gene. CDR1 and CDR2 from the germline V gene are SGHDT and YYEEEE. This CDR3 comprises 16 residues. The CDR3 DNA sequence: TGTGCCAGCAGCTTGGGGATTCAGGGGGCGTACTATGGCTACACCTTC. It encodes CASSLGIQGAYYGYTF.

Turning to this clone: Other nucleotide sequences in the sample specify the same CDR3. This chain uses TRBV4-3 with TRBJ1-6; possible D gene TRBD1, 5 bases. Germline V gene lookup returns CDR1 LGHNA and CDR2 YSLEER. V dropped 0 bases and J dropped 8 bases, with 11 bases sitting between them. The CDR3 sequence is 15 residues long. CDR3 in amino acids: CASSQEEGTYSPLHF. As DNA, the CDR3 is TGCGCCAGCAGCCAAGAAGAAGGGACTTATTCACCCCTCCACTTT.

The chain couples TRBV9 to TRBJ2-1; 13 nucleotides match TRBD2. The CDR3 totals 17 residues. Trimming at V came to 2 bases and at J to 2 bases, leaving 4 bases not matched to a gene. In germline, CDR1 is SGDLS, CDR2 YYNGEE. DNA of the CDR3: TGTGCCAGCAGCGTTGTCGGGACTAGCGGGACCTACAATGAGCAGTTCTTC. Its protein product is CASSVVGTSGTYNEQFF.

J is TRBJ2-1 and V is TRBV9; TRBD2 aligns across 8 bases. Germline-derived CDR1 and CDR2 are SGDLS and YYNGEE. V gave up 4 bases and J gave up 2 bases; unmatched junction bases: 2. This CDR3 is 14 amino acids long. The CDR3: CASSRGGTYNEQFF. The CDR3 DNA is TGTGCCAGCAGCCGGGGGGGTACCTACAATGAGCAGTTCTTC.